A selection of T cell receptor beta chains follows, all from one sample in a study of T cell repertoires in cytomegalovirus infection. Each CDR3 protein is one row after TCRdb ran MiXCR on the reads. Among about 260,000 distinct CDR3 sequences listed, approximately 8.3% were seen once. What was sequenced was PBMCs. Every receptor here comes from a human donor in good health (CMV status not recorded). Some clones in this sample may be carry-over from other donors' samples. Both conserved end residues are part of each CDR3. Fields, in order: V gene, D gene, clone size, J gene, CDR3 DNA, CDR3 protein. D genes are given only for firm matches. Not all rows give a size; the values are once, few, many and, for expanded clones, a class.

V: TRBV7-6; D: -; size: many; J: TRBJ1-2; DNA: TGTGCCAGCAGCCCACTAGACAGCCCGACGGGAGGCTACACCTTC; CDR3: CASSPLDSPTGGYTF
V: TRBV7-6; D: TRBD1; size: -; J: TRBJ1-1; DNA: TGTGCCAGCAGCCTAGCAGCGACAGGGAAACCTGAAGCTTTCTTT; CDR3: CASSLAATGKPEAFF
V: TRBV7-2; D: -; size: many; J: TRBJ1-4; DNA: TGTGCCAGCAGCTTGGGCCAACAGGGTAATGAAAAACTGTTTTTT; CDR3: CASSLGQQGNEKLFF
V: TRBV28; D: -; size: many; J: TRBJ1-1; DNA: TGTGCCAGCAGTTTACCAAAGGGTGGGTTGAACACTGAAGCTTTCTTT; CDR3: CASSLPKGGLNTEAFF
V: TRBV7-9; D: TRBD2; size: -; J: TRBJ2-1; DNA: TGTGCCAGCAGCTCCCCCCGTGGGGGGGGGGAAAATGAGCAGTTCTTC; CDR3: CASSSPRGGGENEQFF
V: TRBV7-2; D: -; size: many; J: TRBJ1-2; DNA: TGTGCCAGCAGCTTTATCGCGAGCAGTTATGGCTACACCTTC; CDR3: CASSFIASSYGYTF
V: TRBV6-1; D: -; size: -; J: TRBJ1-2; DNA: TGTGCCAGCAGTGAAGCAACGGGGGGCGCCGATGGCTACACCTTC; CDR3: CASSEATGGADGYTF
V: TRBV15; D: -; size: -; J: TRBJ1-1; DNA: TGTGCCACCAGCAGTGTTGACACCCCCCTCACTGAAGCTTTCTTT; CDR3: CATSSVDTPLTEAFF
V: TRBV19; D: -; size: few; J: TRBJ2-7; DNA: TGTGCCAGTAGTTGGGGAATCGAGCAGTACTTC; CDR3: CASSWGIEQYF
V: TRBV5-6; D: TRBD1; size: -; J: TRBJ2-1; DNA: TGTGCCAGCAGCCGACTAAGGACAGGGGAATACAATGAGCAGTTCTTC; CDR3: CASSRLRTGEYNEQFF
V: TRBV19; D: TRBD1; size: -; J: TRBJ2-1; DNA: TGTGCCAGTAGAAGGTCCCTGGACAGGGGAAATGAGCAGTTCTTC; CDR3: CASRRSLDRGNEQFF
V: TRBV28; D: -; size: few; J: TRBJ1-2; DNA: TGTGCCAGCGGAGCGTTTTATGGCTACACCTTC; CDR3: CASGAFYGYTF
V: TRBV7-3; D: TRBD1; size: many; J: TRBJ1-3; DNA: TGTGCCAGCAGCCTGGAAGGGGGCAGGAACACCATATATTTT; CDR3: CASSLEGGRNTIYF
V: TRBV27; D: -; size: few; J: TRBJ1-1; DNA: TGTGCCAGCACCCTGTTAGGGGGGAACACTGAAGCTTTCTTT; CDR3: CASTLLGGNTEAFF
V: TRBV20-1; D: -; size: few; J: TRBJ2-5; DNA: TGCAGTGCCCGGACGGAGACCCAGTACTTC; CDR3: CSARTETQYF
V: TRBV11-2; D: -; size: -; J: TRBJ2-7; DNA: TGTGCCAGCAGCTTAGACACATTATACGAGCAGTACTTC; CDR3: CASSLDTLYEQYF
V: TRBV7-8; D: -; size: many; J: TRBJ1-2; DNA: TGTGCCAGCAGCTCTAATAGCGGTCGGGGAAACTATGGCTACACCTTC; CDR3: CASSSNSGRGNYGYTF
V: TRBV28; D: TRBD1; size: many; J: TRBJ1-6; DNA: TGTGCCACTAGGGACAGTCATAATTCACCCCTCCACTTT; CDR3: CATRDSHNSPLHF
V: TRBV20-1; D: -; size: -; J: TRBJ2-5; DNA: TGCAGTGCTCCAGAGCTCTTACAAGAGACCCAGTACTTC; CDR3: CSAPELLQETQYF
V: TRBV7-2; D: TRBD1; size: many; J: TRBJ1-2; DNA: TGTGCCAGCCTCCGGGACAGGACACCCTATGGCTACACCTTC; CDR3: CASLRDRTPYGYTF
V: TRBV5-8; D: TRBD2; size: many; J: TRBJ2-5; DNA: TGTGCCAGCAGTTTCGACCTCCAGCCGGGAGGGGAGACCCAGTACTTC; CDR3: CASSFDLQPGGETQYF
V: TRBV28; D: -; size: few; J: TRBJ1-5; DNA: TGTGCCAGCAGACGTGGGGGGGGCGCGTCTTTAAGTCAGCCCCAGCATTTT; CDR3: CASRRGGGASLSQPQHF
V: TRBV7-2; D: TRBD2; size: many; J: TRBJ2-1; DNA: TGTGCCAGCAGCTTAAGCGGGAGGGCCTCCAATGAGCAGTTCTTC; CDR3: CASSLSGRASNEQFF
V: TRBV6-1; D: -; size: few; J: TRBJ1-3; DNA: TGTGCCAGCAGTGTTGTAGGCTCTGGAAACACCATATATTTT; CDR3: CASSVVGSGNTIYF
V: TRBV7-8; D: TRBD2; size: many; J: TRBJ2-4; DNA: TGTGCCAGCAGCTTAGCGCGGGGGGTCGAGGCCAAAAACATTCAGTACTTC; CDR3: CASSLARGVEAKNIQYF
V: TRBV7-2; D: -; size: many; J: TRBJ1-5; DNA: TGTGCCAGCAGCATTAAGGGCAGTAGCAATCAGCCCCAGCATTTT; CDR3: CASSIKGSSNQPQHF
V: TRBV19; D: TRBD1; size: few; J: TRBJ1-3; DNA: TGTGCCAGTACCACGGGACAGGCAGTAAACACCATATATTTT; CDR3: CASTTGQAVNTIYF
V: TRBV19; D: TRBD1; size: -; J: TRBJ1-5; DNA: TGTGCCAGTAGTGATATGGGGACAGGGTTGATGCCCCAGCATTTT; CDR3: CASSDMGTGLMPQHF
V: TRBV6-2/TRBV6-3; D: TRBD1; size: many; J: TRBJ1-6; DNA: TGTGCCAGCAATCTTTTCGGGACAGACAATTCACCCCTCCACTTT; CDR3: CASNLFGTDNSPLHF
V: TRBV7-2; D: TRBD2; size: many; J: TRBJ2-3; DNA: TGTGCCAGCAGCTTAGCCGGACTAGCGGGGGGGCACGCAGATACGCAGTATTTT; CDR3: CASSLAGLAGGHADTQYF
V: TRBV5-5; D: -; size: many; J: TRBJ2-7; DNA: TGTGCCAGCAGCTTGGGCCCGGACCCAGCCTACGAGCAGTACTTC; CDR3: CASSLGPDPAYEQYF
V: TRBV5-1; D: -; size: many; J: TRBJ1-2; DNA: TGCGCCAGCAGCTTGGAGGATGGAGGTGGCTACACCTTC; CDR3: CASSLEDGGGYTF
V: TRBV15; D: -; size: -; J: TRBJ1-2; DNA: TGTGCCACCAGTTACCAGACGGACGCCTATGGCTACACCTTC; CDR3: CATSYQTDAYGYTF
V: TRBV6-2/TRBV6-3; D: -; size: many; J: TRBJ1-2; DNA: TGTGCCAGCAGTGGACGAACCGAGTTCTATGGCTACACCTTC; CDR3: CASSGRTEFYGYTF
V: TRBV5-5; D: -; size: many; J: TRBJ1-1; DNA: TGTGCCAGCAGCTGGGACGCACAGGGGAACACTGAAGCTTTCTTT; CDR3: CASSWDAQGNTEAFF
V: TRBV28; D: -; size: many; J: TRBJ2-7; DNA: TGTGCCAGCAGTTTGTTGGGAGCCCTTCCCTACGAGCAGTACTTC; CDR3: CASSLLGALPYEQYF
V: TRBV5-6; D: TRBD2; size: few; J: TRBJ2-3; DNA: TGTGCCAGCAGTTTTGTAAGCGGGGGCCCGGGAGGCTACACAGATACGCAGTATTTT; CDR3: CASSFVSGGPGGYTDTQYF
V: TRBV7-2; D: -; size: many; J: TRBJ2-1; DNA: TGTGCCAGCAGCTTTTTTACAAATGAGCAGTTCTTC; CDR3: CASSFFTNEQFF
V: TRBV7-9; D: TRBD1; size: many; J: TRBJ1-1; DNA: TGTGCCAGCAGCACCGGACAGGCGAACACTGAAGCTTTCTTT; CDR3: CASSTGQANTEAFF
V: TRBV7-2; D: -; size: many; J: TRBJ1-1; DNA: TGTGCCAGCAGCCGGAAGGCAGGGATGAACACTGAAGCTTTCTTT; CDR3: CASSRKAGMNTEAFF
V: TRBV20-1; D: -; size: -; J: TRBJ2-3; DNA: TGCAGTGCTAGAACGGCGGTAGCGACAGATACGCAGTATTTT; CDR3: CSARTAVATDTQYF